This TCR beta chain stems from a study of shared clonotypes between healthy human individuals. Germline-derived CDR1 and CDR2 are SGHAT and FQNNGV. Trimming removed 3 bases at V and 2 bases at J, with 13 bases between. The CDR3 spans 15 residues. Positive CCR7 selection of CD45RO-negative cells yielded the naive CD8 cells, and terminally differentiated effector memory CD45RA+ cells were excluded. The protocol was immunoSEQ multiplex PCR, while the TCRdb copy is restricted to in-frame clones and leaves out a portion. The sample lists nearly 600,000 clones, around 95% seen once, with roughly 0.1% in the top ten.

Material for sequencing was naive CD8+ T cells sorted from blood. The chain recombines TRBV11-2 with TRBJ2-5, with D perhaps TRBD1 (6 bases). The sequence derives from a woman aged 25 to 39 in good health. In nucleotides, the CDR3 is TGTGCCAGCAGCTTGGCAGGGGTGATGCAAGAGACCCAGTACTTC. It translates to CASSLAGVMQETQYF.